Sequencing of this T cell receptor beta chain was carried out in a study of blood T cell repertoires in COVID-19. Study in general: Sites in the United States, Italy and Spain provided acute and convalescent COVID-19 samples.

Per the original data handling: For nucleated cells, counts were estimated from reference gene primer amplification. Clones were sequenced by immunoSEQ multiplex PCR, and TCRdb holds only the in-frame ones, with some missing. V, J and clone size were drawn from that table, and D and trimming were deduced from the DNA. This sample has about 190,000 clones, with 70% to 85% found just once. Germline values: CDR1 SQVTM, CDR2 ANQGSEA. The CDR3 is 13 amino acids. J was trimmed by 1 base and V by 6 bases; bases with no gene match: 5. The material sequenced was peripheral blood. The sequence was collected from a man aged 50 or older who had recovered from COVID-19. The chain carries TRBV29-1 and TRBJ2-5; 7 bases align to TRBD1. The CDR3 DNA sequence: TGCAGCGTAGCGGACAGGATCCAAGAGACCCAGTACTTC. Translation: CSVADRIQETQYF.